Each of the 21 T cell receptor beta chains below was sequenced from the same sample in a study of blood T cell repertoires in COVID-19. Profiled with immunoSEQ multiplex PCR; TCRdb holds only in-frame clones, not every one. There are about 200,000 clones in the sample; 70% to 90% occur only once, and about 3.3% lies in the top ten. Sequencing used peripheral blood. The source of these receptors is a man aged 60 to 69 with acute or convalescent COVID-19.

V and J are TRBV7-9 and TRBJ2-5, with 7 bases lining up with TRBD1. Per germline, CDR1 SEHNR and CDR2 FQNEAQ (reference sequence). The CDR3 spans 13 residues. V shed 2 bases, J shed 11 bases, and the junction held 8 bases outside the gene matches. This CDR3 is CASSLTTGTAQYF. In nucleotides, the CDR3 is TGTGCCAGCAGCTTAACGACCGGGACAGCGCAGTACTTC. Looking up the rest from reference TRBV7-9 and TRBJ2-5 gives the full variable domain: DTGVSQNPRHKITKRGQNVTFRCDPISEHNRLYWYRQTLGQGPEFLTYFQNEAQLEKSRLLSDRFSAERPKGSFSTLEIQRTEQGDSAMYLCASSLTTGTAQYFGPGTRLLVL.

CDR3 bases: TGTGCCACCAGCGGGGCCGGGTCACACCAGCCCCAGCATTTT. It specifies CATSGAGSHQPQHF. V gene TRBV15 combines with J gene TRBJ1-5, with D maybe TRBD1 (5 bases). V gave up 5 bases and J gave up 7 bases, with 15 bases separating them. The length of the CDR3 is 14 residues. Germline V CDR1 and CDR2: LNHNV, YYDKDF (reference sequence).

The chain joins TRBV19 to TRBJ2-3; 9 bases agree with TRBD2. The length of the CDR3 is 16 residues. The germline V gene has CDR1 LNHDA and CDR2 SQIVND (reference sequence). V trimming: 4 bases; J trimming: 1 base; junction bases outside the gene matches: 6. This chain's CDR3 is CASSSLAGAGTDTQYF. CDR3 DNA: TGTGCCAGTAGTAGTTTAGCGGGAGCGGGCACAGATACGCAGTATTTT.

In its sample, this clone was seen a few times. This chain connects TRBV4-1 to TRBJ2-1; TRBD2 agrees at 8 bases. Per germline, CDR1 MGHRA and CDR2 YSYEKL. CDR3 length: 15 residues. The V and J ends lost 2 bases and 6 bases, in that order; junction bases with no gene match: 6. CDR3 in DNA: TGCGCCAGCAGCCAACGAGCGGGAGTGGGCAATGAGCAGTTCTTC. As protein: CASSQRAGVGNEQFF.

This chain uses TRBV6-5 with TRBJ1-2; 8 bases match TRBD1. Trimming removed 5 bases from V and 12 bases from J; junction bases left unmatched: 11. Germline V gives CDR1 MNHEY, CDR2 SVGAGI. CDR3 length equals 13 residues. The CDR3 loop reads CASSPLDRGVNTF. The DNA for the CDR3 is TGTGCCAGCAGTCCTCTCGACAGGGGAGTGAACACCTTC.

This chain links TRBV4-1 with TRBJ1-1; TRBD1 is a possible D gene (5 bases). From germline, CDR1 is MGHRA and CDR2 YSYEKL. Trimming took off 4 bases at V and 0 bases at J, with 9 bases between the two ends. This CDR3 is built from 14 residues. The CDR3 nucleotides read TGCGCCAGCAGCCGACAGAATGTGAACACTGAAGCTTTCTTT. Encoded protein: CASSRQNVNTEAFF.

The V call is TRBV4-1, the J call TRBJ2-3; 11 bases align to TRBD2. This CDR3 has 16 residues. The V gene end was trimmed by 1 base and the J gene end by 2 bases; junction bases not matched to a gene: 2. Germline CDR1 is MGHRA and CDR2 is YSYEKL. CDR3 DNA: TGCGCCAGCAGCCAAGGACTAGCGGGGTACACAGATACGCAGTATTTT. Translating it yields CASSQGLAGYTDTQYF.

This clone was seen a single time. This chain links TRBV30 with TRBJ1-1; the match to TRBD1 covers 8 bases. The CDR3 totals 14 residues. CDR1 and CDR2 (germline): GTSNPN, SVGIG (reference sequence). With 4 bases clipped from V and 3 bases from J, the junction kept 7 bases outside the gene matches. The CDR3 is CAWTPDRADTEAFF. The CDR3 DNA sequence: TGTGCCTGGACCCCGGACAGGGCGGACACTGAAGCTTTCTTT.

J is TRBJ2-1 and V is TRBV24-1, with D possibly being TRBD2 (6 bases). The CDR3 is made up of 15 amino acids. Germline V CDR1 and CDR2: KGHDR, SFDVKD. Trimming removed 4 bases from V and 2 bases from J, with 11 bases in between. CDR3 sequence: CATSDPRGAYNEQFF. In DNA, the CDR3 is TGTGCCACCAGTGACCCCCGCGGGGCCTACAATGAGCAGTTCTTC.

The CDR3 region is CASSLGRGAGQPQHF. The CDR3 DNA follows: TGTGCCAGCAGCTTGGGGCGGGGGGCAGGCCAGCCCCAGCATTTT. The chain uses TRBV5-6 and TRBJ1-5; D might be TRBD1 (6 bases). The CDR3 spans 15 residues. Germline V gives CDR1 SGHDT, CDR2 YYEEEE. V was cut by 0 bases and J by 7 bases, with 14 bases left in between.

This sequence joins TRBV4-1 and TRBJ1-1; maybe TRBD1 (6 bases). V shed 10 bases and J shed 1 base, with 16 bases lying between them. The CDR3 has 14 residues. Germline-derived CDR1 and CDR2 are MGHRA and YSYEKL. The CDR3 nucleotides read TGCGCCACCCGTGGGACACTCAAGAACACTGAAGCTTTCTTT. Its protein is CATRGTLKNTEAFF.

CDR3 DNA: TGTGCCAGCAGCCCTCAGGGACAGGGAGGTGAGCAGTTCTTC. As protein: CASSPQGQGGEQFF. The V call is TRBV7-9, the J call TRBJ2-1; 9 positions match TRBD1. From germline, CDR1 is SEHNR and CDR2 FQNEAQ (reference sequence). V lost 5 bases, J lost 9 bases, and 8 bases stayed unmatched. This CDR3 has 14 amino acids.

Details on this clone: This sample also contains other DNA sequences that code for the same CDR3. The CDR3 here is CASSLSRYEQYF. In nucleotides, the CDR3 is TGTGCCAGCAGCTTATCCCGGTACGAGCAGTACTTC. The V call is TRBV7-2, the J call TRBJ2-7; D is unclear. Per germline, CDR1 SGHTA and CDR2 FQGNSA. This CDR3 has 12 residues. V was cut by 2 bases and J by 4 bases, with 6 bases left in between.

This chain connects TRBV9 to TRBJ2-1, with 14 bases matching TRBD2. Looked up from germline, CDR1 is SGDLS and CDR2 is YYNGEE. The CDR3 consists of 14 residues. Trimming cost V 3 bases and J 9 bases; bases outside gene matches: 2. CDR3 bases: TGTGCCAGCAGCGCCGGGACTAGCGGGAGTGAGCAGTTCTTC. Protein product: CASSAGTSGSEQFF.

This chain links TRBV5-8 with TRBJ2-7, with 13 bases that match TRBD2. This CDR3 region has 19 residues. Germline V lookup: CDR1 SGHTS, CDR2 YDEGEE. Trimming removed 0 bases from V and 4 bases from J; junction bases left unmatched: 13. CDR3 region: CASSLEWGWTSGSRYEQYF. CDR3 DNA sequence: TGTGCCAGCAGCTTGGAGTGGGGCTGGACTAGCGGGAGTAGATACGAGCAGTACTTC. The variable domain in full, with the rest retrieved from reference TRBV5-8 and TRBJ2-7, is EAGVTQSPTHLIKTRGQQATLRCSPISGHTSVYWYQQALGLGLQFLLWYDEGEERNRGNFPPRFSGRQFPNYSSELNVNALELEDSALYLCASSLEWGWTSGSRYEQYFGPGTRLTVT.

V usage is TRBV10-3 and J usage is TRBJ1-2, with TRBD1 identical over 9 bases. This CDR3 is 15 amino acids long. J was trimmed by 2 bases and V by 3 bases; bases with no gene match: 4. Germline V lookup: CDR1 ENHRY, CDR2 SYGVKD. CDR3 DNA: TGTGCCATCAGTGAAAGGACAGGGGAAAACTATGGCTACACCTTC. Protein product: CAISERTGENYGYTF.

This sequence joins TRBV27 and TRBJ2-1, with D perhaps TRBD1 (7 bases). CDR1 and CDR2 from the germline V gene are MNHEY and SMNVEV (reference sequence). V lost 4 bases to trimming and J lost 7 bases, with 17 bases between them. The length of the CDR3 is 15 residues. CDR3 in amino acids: CASSSRGRRGNEQFF. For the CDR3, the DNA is TGTGCCAGCAGTTCGAGGGGGCGGAGGGGTAATGAGCAGTTCTTC.

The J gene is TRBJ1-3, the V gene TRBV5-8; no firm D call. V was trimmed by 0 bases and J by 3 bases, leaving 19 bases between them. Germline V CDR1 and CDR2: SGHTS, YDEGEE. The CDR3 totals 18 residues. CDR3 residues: CASSLGTRSTLRGNTIYF. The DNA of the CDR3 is TGTGCCAGCAGCTTGGGGACTCGGTCAACTTTGCGTGGAAACACCATATATTTT.

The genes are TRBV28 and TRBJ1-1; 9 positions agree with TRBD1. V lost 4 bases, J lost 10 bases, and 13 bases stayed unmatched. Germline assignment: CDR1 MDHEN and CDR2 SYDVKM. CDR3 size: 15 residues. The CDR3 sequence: CASSSPGQGPGGAFF. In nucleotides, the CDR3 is TGTGCCAGCAGTTCACCGGGACAGGGACCCGGGGGAGCTTTCTTT.

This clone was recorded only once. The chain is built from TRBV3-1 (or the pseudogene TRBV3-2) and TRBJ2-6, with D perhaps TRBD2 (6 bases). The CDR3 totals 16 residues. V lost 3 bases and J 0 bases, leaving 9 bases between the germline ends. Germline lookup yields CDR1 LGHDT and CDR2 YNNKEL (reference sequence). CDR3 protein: CASSQGGISGANVLTF. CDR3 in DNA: TGTGCCAGCAGCCAGGGGGGTATCTCTGGGGCCAACGTCCTGACTTTC.

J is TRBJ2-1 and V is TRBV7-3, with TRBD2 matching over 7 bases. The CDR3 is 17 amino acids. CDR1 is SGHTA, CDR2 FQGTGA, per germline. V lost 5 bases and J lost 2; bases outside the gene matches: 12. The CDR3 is CASSQNHRTSTYNEQFF. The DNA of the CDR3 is TGTGCCAGCAGCCAGAACCACCGGACTAGTACCTACAATGAGCAGTTCTTC.